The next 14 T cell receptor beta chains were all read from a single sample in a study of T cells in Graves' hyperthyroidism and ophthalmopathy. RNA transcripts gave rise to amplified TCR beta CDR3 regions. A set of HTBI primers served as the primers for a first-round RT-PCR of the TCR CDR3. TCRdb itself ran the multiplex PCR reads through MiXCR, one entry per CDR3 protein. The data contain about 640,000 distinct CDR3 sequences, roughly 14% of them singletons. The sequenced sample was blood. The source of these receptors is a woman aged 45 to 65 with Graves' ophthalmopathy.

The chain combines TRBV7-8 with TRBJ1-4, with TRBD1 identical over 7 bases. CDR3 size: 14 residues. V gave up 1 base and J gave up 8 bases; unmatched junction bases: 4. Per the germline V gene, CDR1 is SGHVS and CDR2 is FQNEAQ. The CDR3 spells CASSLGQGEEKLFF. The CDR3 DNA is TGTGCCAGCAGCTTAGGACAGGGTGAGGAAAAACTGTTTTTT.

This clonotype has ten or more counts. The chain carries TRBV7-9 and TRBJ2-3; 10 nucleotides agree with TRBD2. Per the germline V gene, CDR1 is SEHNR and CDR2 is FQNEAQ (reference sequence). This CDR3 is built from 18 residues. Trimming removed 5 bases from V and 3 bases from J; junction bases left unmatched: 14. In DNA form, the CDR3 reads TGTGCCAGCAGCCTTAGGAGGATTAGCGGGAGGAGGACAGATACGCAGTATTTT. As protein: CASSLRRISGRRTDTQYF.

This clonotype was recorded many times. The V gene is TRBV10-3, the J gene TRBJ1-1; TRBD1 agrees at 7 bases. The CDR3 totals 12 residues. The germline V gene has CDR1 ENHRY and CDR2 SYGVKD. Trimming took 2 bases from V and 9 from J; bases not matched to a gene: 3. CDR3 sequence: CAISERGLKAFF. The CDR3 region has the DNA TGTGCCATCAGTGAGAGGGGGCTCAAAGCTTTCTTT.

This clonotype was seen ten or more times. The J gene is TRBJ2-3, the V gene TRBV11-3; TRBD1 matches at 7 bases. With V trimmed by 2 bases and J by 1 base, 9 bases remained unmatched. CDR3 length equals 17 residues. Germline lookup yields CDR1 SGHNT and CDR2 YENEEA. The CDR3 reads CASSLIGTVTGTDTQYF. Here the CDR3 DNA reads TGTGCCAGCAGCTTAATCGGGACAGTGACCGGCACAGATACGCAGTATTTT.

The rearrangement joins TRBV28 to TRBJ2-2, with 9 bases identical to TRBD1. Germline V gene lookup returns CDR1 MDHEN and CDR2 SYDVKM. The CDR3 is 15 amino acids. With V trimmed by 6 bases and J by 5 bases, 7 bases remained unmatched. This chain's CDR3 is CASRVGDRDTGELFF. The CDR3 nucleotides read TGTGCCAGCAGAGTTGGGGACAGGGATACCGGGGAGCTGTTTTTT.

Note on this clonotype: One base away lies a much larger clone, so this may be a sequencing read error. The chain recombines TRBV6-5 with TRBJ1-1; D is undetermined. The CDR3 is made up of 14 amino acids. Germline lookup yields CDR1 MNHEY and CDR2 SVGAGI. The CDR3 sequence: CASSYLTTNTEASF. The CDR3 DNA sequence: TGTGCCAGCAGTTATTTGACGACCAACACTGAAGCTTCCTTT.

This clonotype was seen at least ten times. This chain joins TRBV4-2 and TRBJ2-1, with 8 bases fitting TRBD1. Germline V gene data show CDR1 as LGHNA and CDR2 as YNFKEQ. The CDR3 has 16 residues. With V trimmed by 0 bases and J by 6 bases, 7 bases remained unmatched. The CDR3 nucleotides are TGTGCCAGCAGCCAAGATGGGACAGGTCACAGCAATGAGCAGTTCTTC. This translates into CASSQDGTGHSNEQFF.

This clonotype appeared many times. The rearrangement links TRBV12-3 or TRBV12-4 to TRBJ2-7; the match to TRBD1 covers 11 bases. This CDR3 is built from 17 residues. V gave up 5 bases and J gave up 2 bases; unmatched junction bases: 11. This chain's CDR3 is CASSQWTGGSPAYEQYF. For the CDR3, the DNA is TGTGCCAGCAGTCAGTGGACAGGGGGCTCCCCGGCCTACGAGCAGTACTTC.

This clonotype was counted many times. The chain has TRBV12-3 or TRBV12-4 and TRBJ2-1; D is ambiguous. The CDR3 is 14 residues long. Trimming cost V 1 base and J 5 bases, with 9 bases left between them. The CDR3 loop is CASSLVSPDNEQFF. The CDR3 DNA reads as TGTGCCAGCAGTTTAGTGTCTCCTGACAATGAGCAGTTCTTC.

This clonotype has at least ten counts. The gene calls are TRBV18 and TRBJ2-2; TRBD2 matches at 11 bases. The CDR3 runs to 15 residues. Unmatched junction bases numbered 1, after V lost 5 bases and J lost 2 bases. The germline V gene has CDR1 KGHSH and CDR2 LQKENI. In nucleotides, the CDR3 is TGTGCCAGCTCAACTAGCGGGAGAAACACCGGGGAGCTGTTTTTT. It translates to CASSTSGRNTGELFF.

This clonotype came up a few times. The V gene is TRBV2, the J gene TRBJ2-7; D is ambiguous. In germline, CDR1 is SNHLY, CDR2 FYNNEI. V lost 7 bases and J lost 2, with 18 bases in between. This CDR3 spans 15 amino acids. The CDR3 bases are TGTGCCAGCACGATTCGACTCCGAGGAGCCTACGAGCAGTACTTC. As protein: CASTIRLRGAYEQYF.

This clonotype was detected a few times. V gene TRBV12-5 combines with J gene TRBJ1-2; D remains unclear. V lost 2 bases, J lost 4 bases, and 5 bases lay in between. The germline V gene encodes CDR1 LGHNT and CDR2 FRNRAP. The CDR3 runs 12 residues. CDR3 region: CASGLSGYGYTF. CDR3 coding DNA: TGTGCTAGTGGTTTGAGTGGCTATGGCTACACCTTC. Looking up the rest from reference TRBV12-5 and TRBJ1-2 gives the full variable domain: DARVTQTPRHKVTEMGQEVTMRCQPILGHNTVFWYRQTMMQGLELLAYFRNRAPLDDSGMPKDRFSAEMPDATLATLKIQPSEPRDSAVYFCASGLSGYGYTFGSGTRLTVV.

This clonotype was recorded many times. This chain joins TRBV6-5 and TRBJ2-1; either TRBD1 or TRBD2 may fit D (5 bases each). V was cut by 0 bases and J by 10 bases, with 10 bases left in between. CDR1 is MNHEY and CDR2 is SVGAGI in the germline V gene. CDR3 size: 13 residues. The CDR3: CASSYSRDLEQFF. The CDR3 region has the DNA TGTGCCAGCAGTTACTCGAGGGACCTAGAGCAGTTCTTC.

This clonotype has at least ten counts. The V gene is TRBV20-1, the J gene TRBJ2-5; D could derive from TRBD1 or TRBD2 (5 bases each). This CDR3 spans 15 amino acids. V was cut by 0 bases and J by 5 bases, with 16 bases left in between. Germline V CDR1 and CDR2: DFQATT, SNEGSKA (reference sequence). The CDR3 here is CSARESGQGRETQYF. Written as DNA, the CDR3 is TGCAGTGCTAGAGAATCGGGGCAGGGAAGGGAGACCCAGTACTTC.